A selection of T cell receptor beta chains follows, all from one sample in a study of blood T cell repertoires in COVID-19. Clones were read by immunoSEQ multiplex PCR, and TCRdb kept only the in-frame ones, dropping some. Of over 85,000 clones in the sample, 75% to 85% are singletons; the top ten hold about 15%. Material for sequencing was peripheral blood. The receptor set was obtained from a woman aged 60-70 years with acute or convalescent COVID-19. Each CDR3 is given with its conserved first and last residue. Fields, in order: J gene, V gene, clone size, D gene, CDR3 DNA, CDR3 protein. D genes are given only for firm matches. Clone size is shown for a subset of rows, as once, few, many or a class of expanded clone.

J gene: TRBJ2-5
V gene: TRBV6-4
clone size: .
D gene: .
CDR3 DNA: TGTGCCAGCAGTGACACTGGACATATCGGGACCCAGTACTTC
CDR3 protein: CASSDTGHIGTQYF

J gene: TRBJ1-6
V gene: TRBV11-2
clone size: .
D gene: .
CDR3 DNA: TGTGCCAGCAGCTCTTTGCGAGGCCCCTATAATTCACCCCTCCACTTT
CDR3 protein: CASSSLRGPYNSPLHF

J gene: TRBJ2-1
V gene: TRBV7-2
clone size: .
D gene: TRBD2
CDR3 DNA: TGTGCCAGCAGCTCACCCTTAGGGACTAGCGGGAGCAATGAGCAGTTCTTC
CDR3 protein: CASSSPLGTSGSNEQFF

J gene: TRBJ2-5
V gene: TRBV7-7
clone size: .
D gene: .
CDR3 DNA: TGTGCCAGCAGCCCCGGACAGGTGGGGAGGGAGACCCAGTACTTC
CDR3 protein: CASSPGQVGRETQYF

J gene: TRBJ2-7
V gene: TRBV10-3
clone size: .
D gene: .
CDR3 DNA: TGTGCCATCAGTGATTCCGGGACGGGAGCCTACGAGCAGTACTTC
CDR3 protein: CAISDSGTGAYEQYF

J gene: TRBJ1-1
V gene: TRBV6-5
clone size: .
D gene: TRBD1
CDR3 DNA: TGTGCCAGCAGTTACTCACAGGGGGCGACCACTGAAGCTTTCTTT
CDR3 protein: CASSYSQGATTEAFF

J gene: TRBJ2-2
V gene: TRBV6-6
clone size: .
D gene: TRBD2
CDR3 DNA: TGTGCCGTTGGCAGGGAGGGGAACACCGGGGAGCTGTTTTTT
CDR3 protein: CAVGREGNTGELFF

J gene: TRBJ2-6
V gene: TRBV30
clone size: few
D gene: .
CDR3 DNA: TGTGCCTGGACTGAGGGCGGTGGCAACGTCCTGACTTTC
CDR3 protein: CAWTEGGGNVLTF

J gene: TRBJ2-5
V gene: TRBV13
clone size: once
D gene: TRBD2
CDR3 DNA: TGTGCCAGCAGCTTAGGCACTAGCGGGGGCCCAGAGACCCAGTACTTC
CDR3 protein: CASSLGTSGGPETQYF

J gene: TRBJ1-1
V gene: TRBV7-2
clone size: .
D gene: TRBD1
CDR3 DNA: TGTGCCAGCAGACGAAACCCATGGACAGGGGTGAACACTGAAGCTTTCTTT
CDR3 protein: CASRRNPWTGVNTEAFF

J gene: TRBJ2-7
V gene: TRBV28
clone size: .
D gene: .
CDR3 DNA: TGTGCCAGCAGTTTACCACAGGGCACCTACGAGCAGTACTTC
CDR3 protein: CASSLPQGTYEQYF

J gene: TRBJ2-3
V gene: TRBV24-1
clone size: once
D gene: .
CDR3 DNA: TGTGCCACCAGTGATCGGACAGACACAGATACGCAGTATTTT
CDR3 protein: CATSDRTDTDTQYF

J gene: TRBJ1-2
V gene: TRBV9
clone size: .
D gene: .
CDR3 DNA: TGTGCCAGCAGCGCAGGGTCATATGGCTACACCTTC
CDR3 protein: CASSAGSYGYTF

J gene: TRBJ2-4
V gene: TRBV24-1
clone size: .
D gene: .
CDR3 DNA: TGTGCCACCCAGCCAGGCGAGGGAAACATTCAGTACTTC
CDR3 protein: CATQPGEGNIQYF

J gene: TRBJ2-5
V gene: TRBV4-3
clone size: .
D gene: .
CDR3 DNA: TGCGCCAGCAGCCAAAATCGGGACTTCCAAGAGACCCAGTACTTC
CDR3 protein: CASSQNRDFQETQYF

J gene: TRBJ2-7
V gene: TRBV27
clone size: .
D gene: .
CDR3 DNA: TGTGCCAGCAGTGGCGGCGGTTACGAGCAGTACTTC
CDR3 protein: CASSGGGYEQYF

J gene: TRBJ1-2
V gene: TRBV18
clone size: .
D gene: TRBD1
CDR3 DNA: TGTGCCAGCTCACCACCGGGACAGGGCTTCGAGGGGGGCTACACCTTC
CDR3 protein: CASSPPGQGFEGGYTF

J gene: TRBJ1-1
V gene: TRBV5-1
clone size: .
D gene: .
CDR3 DNA: TGCGCCAGCAGCTTGACAGAAGTTAACACTGAAGCTTTCTTT
CDR3 protein: CASSLTEVNTEAFF

J gene: TRBJ1-1
V gene: TRBV21-1
clone size: .
D gene: .
CDR3 DNA: TGTGCCAGCAGTCCCCGGGACAGGGTTACTGAAGCTTTCTTT
CDR3 protein: CASSPRDRVTEAFF

J gene: TRBJ1-2
V gene: TRBV6-5
clone size: .
D gene: .
CDR3 DNA: TGTGCCAGCAGCACTGGTTGGGGCTACACCTTC
CDR3 protein: CASSTGWGYTF

J gene: TRBJ1-2
V gene: TRBV14
clone size: .
D gene: .
CDR3 DNA: TGTGCCAGCAGCCAGGTGGCAGGGTTGGGGTCTGGCTACACCTTC
CDR3 protein: CASSQVAGLGSGYTF

J gene: TRBJ2-2
V gene: TRBV30
clone size: few
D gene: TRBD1
CDR3 DNA: TGTGCCTGGAGTAAAGGACAGGGCTACACCGGGGAGCTGTTTTTT
CDR3 protein: CAWSKGQGYTGELFF

J gene: TRBJ1-6
V gene: TRBV18
clone size: .
D gene: TRBD1
CDR3 DNA: TGTGCCAGTTCCGACAGGGGCAATGATTCACCCCTCCACTTT
CDR3 protein: CASSDRGNDSPLHF

J gene: TRBJ1-4
V gene: TRBV6-1
clone size: .
D gene: .
CDR3 DNA: TGTGCCAGCAGTGAAGCTAGGTCCTACGGGGGTGAAAAACTGTTTTTT
CDR3 protein: CASSEARSYGGEKLFF

J gene: TRBJ2-5
V gene: TRBV19
clone size: .
D gene: .
CDR3 DNA: TGTGCCACCCTTGGAGGGGGGGTGATATCGGAAGAGACCCAGTACTTC
CDR3 protein: CATLGGGVISEETQYF

J gene: TRBJ2-4
V gene: TRBV4-2
clone size: .
D gene: TRBD1
CDR3 DNA: TGTGCCAGCAGCCCGAAACAGGACAGGGATAACATTCAGTACTTC
CDR3 protein: CASSPKQDRDNIQYF

J gene: TRBJ1-1
V gene: TRBV4-1
clone size: .
D gene: .
CDR3 DNA: TGCGCCAGCAGCCAAGGCCGCGAAATGAACACTGAAGCTTTCTTT
CDR3 protein: CASSQGREMNTEAFF

J gene: TRBJ2-3
V gene: TRBV18
clone size: .
D gene: .
CDR3 DNA: TGTGCCAGCTCACCACTCTCAGATACGCAGTATTTT
CDR3 protein: CASSPLSDTQYF

J gene: TRBJ2-7
V gene: TRBV5-4
clone size: .
D gene: TRBD2
CDR3 DNA: TGTGCCAGCAGCCCCTCTAGCGGGGGGTCCGTCTACGAGCAGTACTTC
CDR3 protein: CASSPSSGGSVYEQYF

J gene: TRBJ1-2
V gene: TRBV6-2/TRBV6-3
clone size: .
D gene: .
CDR3 DNA: TGTGCCAGCAGCGACGGGGGGGGAGTTAACTATGGCTACACCTTC
CDR3 protein: CASSDGGGVNYGYTF

J gene: TRBJ2-7
V gene: TRBV5-1
clone size: many
D gene: TRBD2
CDR3 DNA: TGCGCCAGCAGCGCGGAACCGGGACTAGCTCGGGAGCAGTACTTC
CDR3 protein: CASSAEPGLAREQYF